This T cell receptor (beta chain) was retrieved from a study of blood T cells in healthy people across ages. Through a sample-barcoded 5' primer and a J-beta primer mix, a second PCR was run for roughly 6 to 12 cycles. Every sample produced at least 2.5 million CDR3-containing paired-end reads. TCRdb analysed the 5' RACE reads with MiXCR anew, one entry per CDR3 protein. The table lists some 1.6 million distinct CDR3 sequences, roughly 30% of them singletons, with 11% in the top ten. Germline CDR1 and CDR2: SGHVS and FNYEAQ. V dropped 5 bases and J dropped 5; count of bases not matched to a gene: 12. This CDR3 spans 17 amino acids. The donors, aged roughly 6 to 95, were healthy Caucasians from Russia. Total RNA was extracted at no less than 6 micrograms per sample.

The clonotype was recovered from a woman aged 30 to 39 in good health. The genes are TRBV7-6 and TRBJ2-5; 12 nucleotides match TRBD2. Sequences were obtained from blood. CDR3: CASSPSASGGAGETQYF. CDR3 DNA sequence: TGTGCCAGCAGCCCATCCGCTAGCGGGGGGGCCGGGGAGACCCAGTACTTC.